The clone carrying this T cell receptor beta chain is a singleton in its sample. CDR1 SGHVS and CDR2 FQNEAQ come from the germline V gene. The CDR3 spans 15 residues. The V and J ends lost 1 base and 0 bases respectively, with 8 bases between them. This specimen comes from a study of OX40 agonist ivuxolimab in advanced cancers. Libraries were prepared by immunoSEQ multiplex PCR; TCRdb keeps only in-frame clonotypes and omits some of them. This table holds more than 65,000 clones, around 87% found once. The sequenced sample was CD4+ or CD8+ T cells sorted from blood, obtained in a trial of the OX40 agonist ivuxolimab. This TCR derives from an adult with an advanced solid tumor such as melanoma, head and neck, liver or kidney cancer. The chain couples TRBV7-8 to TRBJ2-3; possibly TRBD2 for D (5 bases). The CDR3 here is CASSLDGGSTDTQYF. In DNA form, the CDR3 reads TGTGCCAGCAGCTTAGATGGCGGGAGCACAGATACGCAGTATTTT.